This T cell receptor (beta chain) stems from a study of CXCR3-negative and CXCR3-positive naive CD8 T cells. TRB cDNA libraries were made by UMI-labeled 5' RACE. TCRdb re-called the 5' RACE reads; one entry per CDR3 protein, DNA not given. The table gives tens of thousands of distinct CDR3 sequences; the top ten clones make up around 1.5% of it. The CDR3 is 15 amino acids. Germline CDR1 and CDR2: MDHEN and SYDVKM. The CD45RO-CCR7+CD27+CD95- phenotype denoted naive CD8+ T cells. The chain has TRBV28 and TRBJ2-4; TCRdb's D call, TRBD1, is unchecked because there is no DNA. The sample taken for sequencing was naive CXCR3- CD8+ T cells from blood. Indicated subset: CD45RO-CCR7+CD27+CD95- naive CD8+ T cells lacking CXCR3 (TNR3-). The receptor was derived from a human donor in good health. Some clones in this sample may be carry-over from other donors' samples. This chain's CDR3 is CASRSPRGLRDIQYF.